Presented here are 22 T cell receptor beta chains from one specimen sequenced in a study of tumor-infiltrating lymphocytes in primary liver carcinoma. Co-extracted RNA and DNA came from around 20-30 mg of unsorted bulk tissue. TCR beta cDNA came from about 500 ng total RNA, primed with a constant-region primer. Three-round nested multiplex PCR performed with slightly modified ARM-PCR produced the TCR beta libraries. The first two PCR rounds used TRBV1-TRBV30 primers with a Cbeta primer, approximately 10 cycles each. TCRdb processed the multiplex PCR reads anew with MiXCR; each CDR3 protein has one entry. The data show around 29,000 distinct CDR3 sequences, 71% seen once. The sequencing input was liver tumor tissue from sampling region 3. Noted subset: tumor region T3, left-lateral pole. These receptors all stem from a woman aged 25 to 39 with primary liver carcinoma and hepatitis B virus infection.

The chain links TRBV11-3 to TRBJ2-7, with 7 nucleotides matching TRBD1. This CDR3 has 15 residues. From germline, CDR1 is SGHNT and CDR2 YENEEA. Trimming removed 5 bases from V and 13 bases from J; junction bases left unmatched: 20. For the CDR3, the DNA is TGTGCCAGCAGCACCCAGACGGGACAGTACTACGAGGACTACTTC. The encoded protein is CASSTQTGQYYEDYF.

As regards this clonotype: The junction departs from germline at one end; a sequencing error may be responsible. The chain recombines TRBV11-2 with TRBJ2-7; possible D gene TRBD1, 5 bases. The CDR3 is 17 residues long. Germline CDR1 and CDR2: SGHAT and FQNNGV. The CDR3, as DNA: TGTGCCAGCAGTATCACAGGATGGAGCTCTTGGACCTACGAACAGTACTTC. It specifies CASSITGWSSWTYEQYF.

As to this clonotype: A read error is likely, as this CDR3 ends without the conserved phenylalanine or tryptophan. V is TRBV11-2 and J is TRBJ1-6; D is undetermined. CDR3 length: 15 residues. CDR1 and CDR2 (germline): SGHAT, FQNNGV. Trimming stripped 4 bases from V and 7 bases from J, with 14 bases between. The DNA for the CDR3 is TGTGCCAGCAGCTCAGAAACAGAAGGCAATTCACCCCTCCACTCT. Residues: CASSSETEGNSPLHS.

The chain carries TRBV6-5 and TRBJ2-2; D is possibly TRBD1 (5 bases). The CDR3 runs to 15 residues. The germline V gene encodes CDR1 MNHEY and CDR2 SVGAGI. V shed 5 bases and J shed 9 bases, with 19 bases lying between them. The CDR3: CASSPRTRFAWELFF. Here the CDR3 DNA reads TGTGCCAGCAGTCCGCGGACAAGGTTCGCCTGGGAGCTGTTTTTT.

With regard to this clonotype: A much larger clone lies a single base off, so this may be a read error. V is TRBV11-1 and J is TRBJ2-1; no clear D. The CDR3 totals 14 residues. Germline CDR1 is SGHAT and CDR2 is FQDESV (reference sequence). CDR3 coding DNA: TGTGCCAGCAGCTTAGGCGTCTCGAACAATGATCAGTTCTTC. Translating gives CASSLGVSNNDQFF.

This clonotype showed up just a few times. The CDR3 ends on some other residue instead of the conserved phenylalanine or tryptophan, so this is likely a read error. The chain has TRBV6-2 or TRBV6-3 and TRBJ2-7; D may be TRBD2 (5 bases). CDR3 length equals 17 residues. Germline assignment: CDR1 MNHEY and CDR2 SVGEGT. The CDR3 loop reads CVSSLRLAPEKTYEQYS. The CDR3 coding sequence is TGTGTCAGCAGTCTTCGGTTAGCGCCAGAGAAGACTTACGAGCAGTACTCC.

Comments on this clonotype: Lacking the conserved final phenylalanine or tryptophan, this CDR3 likely reflects a read error. This rearrangement joins TRBV6-5 to TRBJ2-7; no firm D call. Per the germline V gene, CDR1 is MNHEY and CDR2 is SVGAGI. This CDR3 has 15 residues. In DNA form, the CDR3 reads TGTGCTAGTACGTCAGGCCCGATGAGCTCATACGAGCAGTACCTC. Translated, it gives CASTSGPMSSYEQYL.

Points on this clonotype: The junction departs from the called germline gene at one end, perhaps through a read error. The chain links TRBV11-1 to TRBJ1-1; D remains ambiguous. The CDR3 covers 14 residues. Germline CDR1 reads SGHAT; CDR2 reads FQDESV (reference sequence). This chain's CDR3 is CASSLGQDYTEAFF. The CDR3 DNA reads TGTGCCAGCAGCTTAGGGCAGGACTACACTGAAGCTTTCTTC.

Comments on this clonotype: Because the CDR3 is missing its conserved closing phenylalanine or tryptophan, this is likely a read error. The chain recombines TRBV4-1 with TRBJ2-7, with a possible D match to TRBD1 (5 bases). From germline, CDR1 is MGHRA and CDR2 YSYEKL. V shed 4 bases and J shed 2 bases, with 15 bases lying between them. The CDR3 totals 15 residues. CDR3 nucleotides: TGCGCCAGCAGCCGCGTAGACAGTACGGCCTACGAGCAGTACTTG. Its protein is CASSRVDSTAYEQYL.

The CDR3 DNA reads TGTGCCATCAGTGAGTCCCGCAATTTGAACACCATGGAGCTGTTTTTT. It codes for CAISESRNLNTMELFF. This chain connects TRBV10-3 to TRBJ2-2; no definite D call. Germline loops: CDR1 ENHRY, CDR2 SYGVKD. Trimming removed 0 bases at V and 10 bases at J, with 18 bases between. The CDR3 runs to 16 residues.

Notes on this clonotype: The junction and the germline gene differ at one end; a read error may be behind it. The chain employs TRBV28 and TRBJ2-3, with 7 positions matching TRBD1. The CDR3 spans 17 residues. The germline V gene has CDR1 MDHEN and CDR2 SYDVKM. The CDR3, as DNA: TGTGCCAACAGTTTCGTAAAACAGGGGCGATTGACAGATACGCAGTTTTTT. Translating gives CANSFVKQGRLTDTQFF.

V gene TRBV11-2 combines with J gene TRBJ1-2; the D is unclear. Germline CDR1 is SGHAT and CDR2 is FQNNGV. This CDR3 is 14 amino acids long. V was pared by 5 bases and J by 7 bases, with 17 bases between. Here the CDR3 DNA reads TGTGCCAGCAGCCTCGTGGCTACAGTCGTTGGCTACACCTTC. It is translated as CASSLVATVVGYTF.

As DNA, the CDR3 is TGTGCCACCAGCCTGCAGGGGGGGCTCACTGAAGCTTTCTTT. It specifies CATSLQGGLTEAFF. The chain combines TRBV12-3 or TRBV12-4 with TRBJ1-1; 7 nucleotides align to TRBD1. The CDR3 sequence is 14 residues long. V dropped 10 bases and J dropped 4; count of bases not matched to a gene: 12.

A note on this clonotype: With a much larger clone just one base away, this may be a read error. No conserved phenylalanine or tryptophan is present at the end of the CDR3, so a read error is the likely explanation. This sequence joins TRBV28 and TRBJ2-1, with D uncertain. This CDR3 contains 12 residues. Germline CDR1 reads MDHEN; CDR2 reads SYDVKM. Trimming cost V 7 bases and J 9 bases, with 13 bases left between them. CDR3 bases: TGTGCCAGCATTTTTGATAGATTTGAGCAGTTCCTC. Protein sequence: CASIFDRFEQFL.

With regard to this clonotype: Its ends do not fully match the called genes, so a read error is possible. The gene calls are TRBV11-1 and TRBJ2-7, with D uncertain. CDR1 is SGHAT and CDR2 is FQDESV in the germline V gene (reference sequence). This CDR3 is built from 13 residues. This chain's CDR3 is CAGSLGYLREQCF. The CDR3 DNA is TGTGCTGGCAGCTTAGGGTACCTCCGCGAGCAGTGCTTC.

To note about this clonotype: A much larger clonotype is one base distant, so this may be a read error. As the CDR3 is not closed by the conserved phenylalanine or tryptophan, this likely results from a read error. It is unclear where the CDR3 begins or ends on the DNA, so no DNA is shown, and the CDR3 is as TCRdb lists it. The chain combines TRBV14 with TRBJ1-4. The CDR3 contains 14 residues when both ends are counted. CDR1 is SGHDN, CDR2 FVKESK, per germline. This chain's CDR3 is CASGRRRNNEKPFY.

For this clonotype: Because the CDR3 is missing its conserved closing phenylalanine or tryptophan, this is likely a read error. V and J are TRBV12-3 or TRBV12-4 and TRBJ2-1; 11 bases are shared with TRBD2. The length of the CDR3 is 17 residues. CDR3 in DNA: TGTGCCAACAGTCCCAGTTGGACTAGCGGGCCCTACAATGAGCAGTTCGTC. Amino acid sequence: CANSPSWTSGPYNEQFV.

Details on this clonotype: One end of the junction is discordant with germline, which a read error may explain. The rearrangement links TRBV18 to TRBJ2-1; D is unclear. The germline gives CDR1 KGHSH, CDR2 LQKENI. The CDR3 covers 12 residues. As DNA, the CDR3 is TGTGCCGGCTCACCACGCTCCGCGGAGCAGTTCTTC. This gives the protein CAGSPRSAEQFF. The variable domain in full, completed from reference TRBV18 and TRBJ2-1, reads NAGVMQNPRHLVRRRGQEARLRCSPMKGHSHVYWYRQLPEEGLKFMVYLQKENIIDESGMPKERFSAEFPKEGPSILRIQQVVRGDSAAYFCAGSPRSAEQFFGPGTRLTVL.

Note on this clonotype: The conserved closing phenylalanine or tryptophan is absent in this CDR3, likely reflecting a read error. This sequence joins TRBV12-3 or TRBV12-4 and TRBJ2-2; possible D gene TRBD2, 5 bases. The CDR3 consists of 15 residues. Trimming took off 8 bases at V and 0 bases at J, with 13 bases between the two ends. The CDR3 DNA is TGTGCCAGCCGCGGGTGGCACACGAACACCGGGGAGCTGTTTTTA. It yields the protein CASRGWHTNTGELFL.

Details on this clonotype: Lacking the conserved final phenylalanine or tryptophan, this CDR3 likely reflects a read error. No DNA is shown, since the ends of the CDR3 on it are uncertain; the CDR3 is the one TCRdb lists. The V and J genes are TRBV6-5 and TRBJ2-6; the table's D call of TRBD1 was not tested on the DNA. Germline lookup yields CDR1 MNHEY and CDR2 SVGAGI. 18 amino acids form the CDR3, both terminal residues included. CDR3 sequence: CASKTYRERVSGANVLIS.

Remarks on this clonotype: A junction boundary mismatches the germline segment, possibly from a read error. The V gene is TRBV11-2, the J gene TRBJ2-1; D gene uncertain. Per germline, CDR1 SGHAT and CDR2 FQNNGV. The CDR3 contains 13 residues. CDR3: CASSPSKYNEHFF. CDR3 bases: TGTGCCAGCAGCCCTTCTAAGTACAATGAGCACTTCTTC.

Notes on this clonotype: The junction shows a germline mismatch at one end, possibly a read error. The chain recombines TRBV11-3 with TRBJ2-7, with D maybe TRBD2 (5 bases). Germline V lookup: CDR1 SGHNT, CDR2 YENEEA. This CDR3 spans 14 amino acids. CDR3 residues: CVSSGGRSSREQYF. DNA for the CDR3: TGTGTCAGCAGCGGAGGAAGGTCTAGTCGCGAGCAGTACTTC.